The 15 T cell receptor beta chains reported below all come from one sample, sequenced in a study of beta chain features in type 1 diabetes. Expressed TCRB transcripts got sequenced, as all isolated RNA was reverse transcribed. Assay used: immunoSEQ multiplex PCR; TCRdb lists only in-frame clones, some missing. Of hundreds of thousands of clones listed, around 10% are singletons. The sequenced sample was naive CD4+ T cells from blood. These receptors were collected from a woman aged 25-40 years in good health.

The chain joins TRBV28 to TRBJ1-1; 8 bases map to TRBD1. Germline CDR1 reads MDHEN; CDR2 reads SYDVKM. After removal of 5 bases from V and 2 bases from J, the junction contained 4 bases not matched to a gene. CDR3 length: 14 amino acids. The DNA for the CDR3 is TGTGCCAGCAGTGTTGACAGGGGAAACACTGAAGCTTTCTTT. It encodes CASSVDRGNTEAFF.

The chain carries TRBV5-4 and TRBJ1-4, with unresolved D. The ends were cut back, 4 bases at V and 0 bases at J, with 10 bases in the middle. The CDR3 length is 15 residues. The V gene's germline CDR1 is SGHNT and CDR2 YYREEE (reference sequence). The CDR3 sequence is CASSVKLATNEKLFF. DNA of the CDR3: TGTGCCAGCAGCGTCAAACTTGCAACTAATGAAAAACTGTTTTTT.

The chain links TRBV30 to TRBJ2-5; D is undetermined. The CDR3 is made up of 15 amino acids. The germline gives CDR1 GTSNPN, CDR2 SVGIG (reference sequence). Trimming pared 5 bases from V and 4 bases from J, leaving 20 bases between. The CDR3 nucleotides read TGTGCCTGGGAAAACCAACAATTGATTGGAGAGACCCAGTACTTC. As protein: CAWENQQLIGETQYF.

This clone was seen a handful of times. This chain links TRBV9 with TRBJ2-5, with 12 bases that match TRBD2. Germline CDR1 reads SGDLS; CDR2 reads YYNGEE. V was pared by 3 bases and J by 2 bases, with 5 bases of the junction left unmatched. CDR3 length equals 16 residues. In DNA, the CDR3 is TGTGCCAGCAGCGGACGACTAGCGGGAGATCAAGAGACCCAGTACTTC. Amino acid sequence: CASSGRLAGDQETQYF. Filled out from reference TRBV9 and TRBJ2-5, the complete variable domain reads DSGVTQTPKHLITATGQRVTLRCSPRSGDLSVYWYQQSLDQGLQFLIQYYNGEERAKGNILERFSAQQFPDLHSELNLSSLELGDSALYFCASSGRLAGDQETQYFGPGTRLLVL.

There are a few counts of this clone. The V gene is TRBV4-2, the J gene TRBJ2-4, with D maybe TRBD2 (5 bases). Trimming pared 0 bases from V and 2 bases from J, leaving 14 bases between. The CDR3 extends over 17 amino acids. Germline V CDR1 and CDR2: LGHNA, YNFKEQ. CDR3 sequence reads: CASSQDSGKAPKNIQYF. The CDR3 DNA reads as TGTGCCAGCAGCCAAGACAGCGGAAAAGCGCCCAAAAACATTCAGTACTTC.

J is TRBJ2-1 and V is TRBV30; D might be TRBD2 (5 bases). The CDR3 sequence is 14 residues long. V lost 1 base and J 6 bases, leaving 13 bases between the germline ends. Looked up from germline, CDR1 is GTSNPN and CDR2 is SVGIG (reference sequence). The CDR3 bases are TGTGCCTGGAGTGCTGATTTTGGGAGCAATGAGCAGTTCTTC. Translating it yields CAWSADFGSNEQFF.

This clone has just a few counts. The chain is built from TRBV19 and TRBJ2-2; no clear D. The germline CDR1 and CDR2 sequences are LNHDA and SQIVND (reference sequence). V lost 7 bases to trimming and J lost 4 bases, with 4 bases between them. There are 11 residues in the CDR3. CDR3 protein: CASKATGELFF. The CDR3, as DNA: TGTGCCAGTAAAGCCACCGGGGAGCTGTTTTTT. Variable domain in full (rest from reference TRBV19 and TRBJ2-2): DGGITQSPKYLFRKEGQNVTLSCEQNLNHDAMYWYRQDPGQGLRLIYYSQIVNDFQKGDIAEGYSVSREKKESFPLTVTSAQKNPTAFYLCASKATGELFFGEGSRLTVL.

Remarks on this clone: Other DNA sequences in the sample encode the same CDR3. V usage is TRBV7-9 and J usage is TRBJ2-5; D unclear. Germline CDR1 reads SEHNR; CDR2 reads FQNEAQ (reference sequence). The CDR3 totals 11 residues. Trimming pared 4 bases from V and 5 bases from J, leaving 5 bases between. The CDR3 DNA reads TGTGCCAGCAGCTCAGGCGAGACCCAGTACTTC. Translated: CASSSGETQYF.

The chain combines TRBV5-6 with TRBJ2-5; 7 bases align to TRBD2. The CDR3 loop spans 17 amino acids. Germline V gives CDR1 SGHDT, CDR2 YYEEEE. V shed 0 bases, J shed 5 bases, and the junction held 13 bases outside the gene matches. CDR3 residues: CASSLGPRGRVRETQYF. The CDR3 nucleotides are TGTGCCAGCAGCTTGGGCCCTCGGGGGAGGGTTAGGGAGACCCAGTACTTC.

Only a few counts were recorded for this clone. The genes are TRBV5-1 and TRBJ2-7, with 13 bases aligning to TRBD2. The CDR3 spans 15 residues. Per the germline V gene, CDR1 is SGHRS and CDR2 is YFSETQ. The V gene end was trimmed by 5 bases and the J gene end by 4 bases; junction bases not matched to a gene: 6. The CDR3 reads CASSSLGLAGYEQYF. CDR3 nucleotide sequence: TGCGCCAGCAGTTCCCTGGGACTAGCGGGATACGAGCAGTACTTC.

This clone was counted a few times. The rearrangement links TRBV2 to TRBJ1-2; D is possibly TRBD1 (5 bases). CDR3 length equals 11 residues. Trimming took 8 bases from V and 7 from J, leaving 11 bases between them. Germline V gives CDR1 SNHLY, CDR2 FYNNEI. The CDR3 here is CASVTGFGYTF. In nucleotides, the CDR3 is TGTGCCAGCGTAACAGGATTTGGCTACACCTTC.

This clone was detected only a few times. This rearrangement joins TRBV4-2 to TRBJ1-3; possibly TRBD1 for D (5 bases). Trimming stripped 5 bases from V and 2 bases from J, with 16 bases between. CDR1 and CDR2 (germline): LGHNA, YNFKEQ. The CDR3 extends over 16 amino acids. CDR3 bases: TGTGCCAGCAGCGCACCTCCGGGGGGGACTGGAAACACCATATATTTT. Translated, it gives CASSAPPGGTGNTIYF.

CDR3 sequence (DNA): TGTGCCTGGAGGACGGGGGGTCTCTATGGCTACACCTTC. This sequence encodes CAWRTGGLYGYTF. The chain couples TRBV30 to TRBJ1-2; D is perhaps TRBD1 (5 bases). The CDR3 sequence is 13 residues long. V gave up 3 bases and J gave up 4 bases, with 12 bases separating them. Germline CDR1 GTSNPN, CDR2 SVGIG (reference sequence).

The chain recombines TRBV28 with TRBJ2-2; 9 bases are a match to TRBD1. The germline V gene has CDR1 MDHEN and CDR2 SYDVKM. This CDR3 has 14 amino acids. The V segment lost 8 bases and the J segment 2 bases; nucleotides outside the gene matches: 3. CDR3 sequence: CASYRGPNTGELFF. CDR3 nucleotides: TGTGCCAGCTACAGGGGGCCTAACACCGGGGAGCTGTTTTTT.

The rearrangement uses TRBV7-2 and TRBJ1-5; 9 nucleotides match TRBD1. There are 14 residues in the CDR3. Germline CDR1 SGHTA, CDR2 FQGNSA. The V gene end was trimmed by 5 bases and the J gene end by 2 bases; junction bases not matched to a gene: 1. In DNA form, the CDR3 reads TGTGCCAGCAGCAGGGACAGGGGCAATCAGCCCCAGCATTTT. Translation gives CASSRDRGNQPQHF.